Shown below are 3 T cell receptor beta chains from a single sample sequenced in a study of shared clonotypes between healthy human individuals. Positive CCR7 selection of CD45RO-negative cells yielded the naive CD8 cells, and terminally differentiated effector memory CD45RA+ cells were excluded. Measured with immunoSEQ multiplex PCR; TCRdb has only the in-frame clones, and not every one. The table includes about 2 million clones, about 95% detected once. Sequencing was done on a sample of naive CD8+ T cells sorted from blood. These receptors all stem from a man younger than 35 in good health.

V usage is TRBV2 and J usage is TRBJ1-4; D is possibly TRBD1 (6 bases). Trimming stripped 3 bases from V and 6 bases from J, with 17 bases between. CDR3 length: 16 residues. The germline V gene has CDR1 SNHLY and CDR2 FYNNEI. CDR3 bases: TGTGCCAGCAGTGAGCCGCGACAGGAAACGGATGAAAAACTGTTTTTT. Translating gives CASSEPRQETDEKLFF.

DNA of the CDR3: TGTGCCAGCAGCTTAGGCAGGGGTTACACCGGGGAGCTGTTTTTT. Translation: CASSLGRGYTGELFF. The chain links TRBV11-1 to TRBJ2-2; a weak D match, TRBD1 (6 bases). From germline, CDR1 is SGHAT and CDR2 FQDESV (reference sequence). Trimming removed 1 base from V and 3 bases from J, with 9 bases in between. The CDR3 totals 15 residues.

V is TRBV6-1 and J is TRBJ2-3; tentative D call: TRBD2 (6 bases). The length of the CDR3 is 13 residues. Germline loops: CDR1 MNHNS, CDR2 SASEGT. This chain's CDR3 is CATRELSADTQYF. The CDR3 DNA follows: TGTGCTACACGGGAGTTGAGCGCAGATACGCAGTATTTT.